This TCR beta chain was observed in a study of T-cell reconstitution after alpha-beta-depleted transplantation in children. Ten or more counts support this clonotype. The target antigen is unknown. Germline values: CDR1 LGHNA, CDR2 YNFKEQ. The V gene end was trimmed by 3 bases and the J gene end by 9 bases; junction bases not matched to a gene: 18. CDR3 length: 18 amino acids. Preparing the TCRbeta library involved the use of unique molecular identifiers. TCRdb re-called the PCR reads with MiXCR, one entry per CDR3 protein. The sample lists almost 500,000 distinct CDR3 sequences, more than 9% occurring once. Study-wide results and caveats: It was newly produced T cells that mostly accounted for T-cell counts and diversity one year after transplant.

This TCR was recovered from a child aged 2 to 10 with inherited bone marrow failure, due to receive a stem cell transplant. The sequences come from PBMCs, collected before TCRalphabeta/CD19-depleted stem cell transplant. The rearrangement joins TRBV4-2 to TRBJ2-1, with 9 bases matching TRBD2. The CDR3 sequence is CASSQVNTRASGTLEQFF. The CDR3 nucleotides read TGTGCCAGCAGCCAGGTGAATACTCGGGCTAGCGGGACTCTTGAGCAGTTCTTC.